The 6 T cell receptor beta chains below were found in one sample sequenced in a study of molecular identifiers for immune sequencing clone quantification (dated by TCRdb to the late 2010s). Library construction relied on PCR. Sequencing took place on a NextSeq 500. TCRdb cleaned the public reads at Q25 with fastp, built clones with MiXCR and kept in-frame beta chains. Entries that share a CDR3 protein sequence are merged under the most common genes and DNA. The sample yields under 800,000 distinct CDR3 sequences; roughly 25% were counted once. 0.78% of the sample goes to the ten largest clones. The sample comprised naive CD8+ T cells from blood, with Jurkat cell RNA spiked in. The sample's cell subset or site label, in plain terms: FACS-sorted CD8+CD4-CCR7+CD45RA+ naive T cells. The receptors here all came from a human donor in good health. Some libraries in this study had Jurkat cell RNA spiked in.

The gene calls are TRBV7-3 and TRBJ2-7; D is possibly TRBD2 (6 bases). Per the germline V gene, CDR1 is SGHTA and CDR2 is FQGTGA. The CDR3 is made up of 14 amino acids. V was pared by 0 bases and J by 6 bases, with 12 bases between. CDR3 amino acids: CASSLTGGAGEQYF. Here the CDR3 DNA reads TGTGCCAGCAGCTTAACAGGCGGGGCAGGCGAGCAGTACTTC.

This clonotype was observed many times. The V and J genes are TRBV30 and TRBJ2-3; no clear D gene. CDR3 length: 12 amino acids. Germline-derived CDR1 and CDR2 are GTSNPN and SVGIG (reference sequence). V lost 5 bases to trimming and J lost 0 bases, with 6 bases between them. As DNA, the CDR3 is TGTGCCTGGTCGTTCAGCACAGATACGCAGTATTTT. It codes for CAWSFSTDTQYF.

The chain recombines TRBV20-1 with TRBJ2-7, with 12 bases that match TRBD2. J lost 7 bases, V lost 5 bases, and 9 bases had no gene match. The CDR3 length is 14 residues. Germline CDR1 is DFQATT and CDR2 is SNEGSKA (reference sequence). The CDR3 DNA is TGCAGTGCTGGCCGGACTAGCGGGATCGGAGAGCAGTACTTC. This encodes CSAGRTSGIGEQYF.

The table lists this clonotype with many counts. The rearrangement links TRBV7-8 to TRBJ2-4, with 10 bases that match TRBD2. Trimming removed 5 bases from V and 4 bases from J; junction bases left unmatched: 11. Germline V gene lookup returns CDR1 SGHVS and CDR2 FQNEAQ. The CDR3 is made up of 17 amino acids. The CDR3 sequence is CASSKGSASGGKNIQYF. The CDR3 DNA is TGTGCCAGCAGCAAGGGGTCGGCTAGCGGGGGTAAAAACATTCAGTACTTC.

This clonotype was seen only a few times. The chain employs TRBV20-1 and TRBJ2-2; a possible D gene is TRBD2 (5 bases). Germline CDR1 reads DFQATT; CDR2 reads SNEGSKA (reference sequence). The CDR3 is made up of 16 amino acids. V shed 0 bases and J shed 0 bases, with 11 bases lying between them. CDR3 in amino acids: CSARDISGSNTGELFF. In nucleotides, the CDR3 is TGCAGTGCTAGAGATATCTCGGGGTCGAACACCGGGGAGCTGTTTTTT.

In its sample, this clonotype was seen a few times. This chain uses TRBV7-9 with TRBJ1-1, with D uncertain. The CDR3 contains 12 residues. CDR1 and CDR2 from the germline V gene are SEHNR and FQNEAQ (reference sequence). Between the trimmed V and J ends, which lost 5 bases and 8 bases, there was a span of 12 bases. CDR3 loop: CASSGWVGEAFF. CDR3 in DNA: TGTGCCAGCAGCGGGTGGGTAGGGGAAGCTTTCTTT.